The 30 T cell receptor beta chains reported below all come from one sample, sequenced in a study of OX40 agonist ivuxolimab in advanced cancers. Generated by immunoSEQ multiplex PCR, the TCRdb table keeps only in-frame clones and is missing some. This repertoire shows roughly 34,000 clones, roughly nine tenths found once; its top ten account for around 39%. The sample here was CD4+ or CD8+ T cells sorted from blood, taken in a trial of the OX40 agonist ivuxolimab. The receptors stem from an adult with an advanced solid tumor such as melanoma, head and neck, liver or kidney cancer.

The chain uses TRBV5-4 and TRBJ2-7; 9 bases line up with TRBD2. The CDR3 totals 14 residues. CDR1 is SGHNT, CDR2 YYREEE, per germline (reference sequence). The trim removed 0 bases at V and 7 bases at J, leaving 5 bases unmatched. CDR3 residues: CASSLVLAGSEQYF. CDR3 bases: TGTGCCAGCAGCTTGGTCCTAGCGGGATCGGAGCAGTACTTC.

The chain uses TRBV11-2 and TRBJ2-3; 8 nucleotides line up with TRBD2. The CDR3 spans 15 residues. The V gene's germline CDR1 is SGHAT and CDR2 FQNNGV. V shed 5 bases and J 2 bases; nucleotides not matched to a gene: 6. CDR3 in DNA: TGTGCCAGCAGCACCTGGACTAGCAACACAGATACGCAGTATTTT. It encodes CASSTWTSNTDTQYF.

There are a few counts of this clone. The gene calls are TRBV9 and TRBJ2-1; TRBD2 agrees at 10 bases. Germline V gives CDR1 SGDLS, CDR2 YYNGEE. The CDR3 loop spans 15 amino acids. The V segment lost 2 bases and the J segment 3 bases; nucleotides outside the gene matches: 2. CDR3 region: CASSVERGGYNEQFF. CDR3 DNA sequence: TGTGCCAGCAGCGTTGAGCGGGGGGGCTACAATGAGCAGTTCTTC.

The chain is built from TRBV11-2 and TRBJ2-5; no clear D. This CDR3 has 15 residues. The V gene's germline CDR1 is SGHAT and CDR2 FQNNGV. V lost 3 bases to trimming and J lost 0 bases, with 11 bases between them. The CDR3 region is CASSFDFPNQETQYF. CDR3 DNA sequence: TGTGCCAGCAGCTTCGACTTTCCGAACCAAGAGACCCAGTACTTC. The whole variable domain, remainder taken from reference TRBV11-2 and TRBJ2-5, is EAGVAQSPRYKIIEKRQSVAFWCNPISGHATLYWYQQILGQGPKLLIQFQNNGVVDDSQLPKDRFSAERLKGVDSTLKIQPAKLEDSAVYLCASSFDFPNQETQYFGPGTRLLVL.

The chain joins TRBV19 to TRBJ2-3; D gene unclear. Trimming left V 5 bases short and J 6 bases short, with 21 bases between. The CDR3 has 16 residues. Germline CDR1 and CDR2: LNHDA and SQIVND (reference sequence). CDR3 sequence (DNA): TGTGCCAGTAGTCCTCAGGACGGAGAGCGATCGGATACGCAGTATTTT. As protein: CASSPQDGERSDTQYF. The whole variable domain, remainder taken from reference TRBV19 and TRBJ2-3, is DGGITQSPKYLFRKEGQNVTLSCEQNLNHDAMYWYRQDPGQGLRLIYYSQIVNDFQKGDIAEGYSVSREKKESFPLTVTSAQKNPTAFYLCASSPQDGERSDTQYFGPGTRLTVL.

This chain connects TRBV28 to TRBJ2-2; tentatively, D is TRBD1 (5 bases). The V end was cut by 4 bases, the J end by 7 bases, with 16 bases between. Germline-derived CDR1 and CDR2 are MDHEN and SYDVKM. CDR3 size: 15 residues. Here the CDR3 reads CASSYRGLLSGELFF. The CDR3 region has the DNA TGTGCCAGCAGTTATAGGGGTCTACTGAGCGGGGAGCTGTTTTTT.

This chain connects TRBV5-5 to TRBJ2-1; possibly TRBD2 for D (5 bases). This CDR3 has 17 residues. Germline V gene lookup returns CDR1 SGHKS and CDR2 YYEKEE (reference sequence). V dropped 4 bases and J dropped 0 bases, with 17 bases sitting between them. DNA for the CDR3: TGTGCCAGCAGCCCTTTGCTAGTTGGGAGCTCCTACAATGAGCAGTTCTTC. Its protein product is CASSPLLVGSSYNEQFF.

The chain employs TRBV19 and TRBJ1-2, with unresolved D. This CDR3 comprises 13 residues. Germline CDR1 LNHDA, CDR2 SQIVND (reference sequence). V lost 3 bases and J lost 4, with 9 bases in between. The CDR3 nucleotides read TGTGCCAGTAGTATTAGGGCCGCCTATGGCTACACCTTC. It yields the protein CASSIRAAYGYTF.

The chain links TRBV4-1 to TRBJ2-7; 12 nucleotides agree with TRBD2. Germline CDR1 reads MGHRA; CDR2 reads YSYEKL. The CDR3 is 16 amino acids. Germline trimming cut 0 bases from V and 1 base from J; bases unmatched to any gene: 1. CDR3 region: CASSQEGTSGSYEQYF. CDR3 DNA: TGCGCCAGCAGCCAAGAGGGGACTAGCGGGTCCTACGAGCAGTACTTC.

V gene TRBV6-5 combines with J gene TRBJ1-5; D is unclear. This CDR3 comprises 15 residues. V gave up 5 bases and J gave up 2 bases, with 13 bases separating them. Germline-derived CDR1 and CDR2 are MNHEY and SVGAGI. CDR3: CASSAYRTGNQPQHF. CDR3 DNA: TGTGCCAGCAGTGCCTACCGTACGGGCAATCAGCCCCAGCATTTT.

The chain joins TRBV19 to TRBJ1-2; D is unresolved. V lost 8 bases and J 8 bases, leaving 18 bases between the germline ends. Germline V gene lookup returns CDR1 LNHDA and CDR2 SQIVND (reference sequence). The CDR3 runs to 13 residues. Written as DNA, the CDR3 is TGTGCCAGTCTACTTCGGCCCCTGGGAGGCTACACCTTC. As protein: CASLLRPLGGYTF.

This sequence joins TRBV9 and TRBJ2-2; D is ambiguous. V was shortened by 0 bases and J by 10 bases, with 13 bases between the two germline ends. The CDR3 extends over 14 amino acids. Germline V gene lookup returns CDR1 SGDLS and CDR2 YYNGEE. CDR3 protein: CASSVGISGVELFF. The DNA for the CDR3 is TGTGCCAGCAGCGTAGGTATTAGTGGAGTGGAGCTGTTTTTT.

The chain couples TRBV4-2 to TRBJ2-3, with 7 bases aligning to TRBD2. The CDR3 totals 15 residues. V lost 3 bases, J lost 5 bases, and 8 bases stayed unmatched. CDR1 is LGHNA and CDR2 is YNFKEQ in the germline V gene. This chain's CDR3 is CASSHELATQDTQYF. CDR3 nucleotide sequence: TGTGCCAGCAGCCACGAACTAGCGACCCAAGATACGCAGTATTTT.

This clone was counted once. The V gene is TRBV27, the J gene TRBJ2-7, with D maybe TRBD1 (6 bases). Trimming took 3 bases from V and 3 from J, leaving 12 bases between them. Germline lookup yields CDR1 MNHEY and CDR2 SMNVEV (reference sequence). CDR3 length equals 14 residues. The CDR3 here is CASSFRGGGYEQYF. As DNA, the CDR3 is TGTGCCAGCAGTTTCAGGGGTGGGGGCTACGAGCAGTACTTC.

This clone has more than one count but fewer than ten. The chain employs TRBV29-1 and TRBJ1-1; D gene ambiguous. This CDR3 has 11 amino acids. The V and J ends lost 6 bases and 1 base respectively, with 6 bases between them. Germline loops: CDR1 SQVTM, CDR2 ANQGSEA. For the CDR3, the DNA is TGCAGCGTCCAGCAGAACACTGAAGCTTTCTTT. It specifies CSVQQNTEAFF.

This clone was seen ten or more times. The J gene is TRBJ2-3, the V gene TRBV28; the D is unclear. Per germline, CDR1 MDHEN and CDR2 SYDVKM. The CDR3 extends over 13 amino acids. V was cut by 1 base and J by 4 bases, with 6 bases left in between. The CDR3 DNA is TGTGCCAGCAGTTTATTTAGAGCAGATACGCAGTATTTT. Translated, it gives CASSLFRADTQYF.

The chain has TRBV12-5 and TRBJ1-5; unclear D gene. The CDR3 consists of 15 residues. Trimming shortened V by 1 base and J by 4 bases, and 11 bases separated the two germline ends. Germline V gene data show CDR1 as LGHNT and CDR2 as FRNRAP. CDR3 DNA sequence: TGTGCTAGTGGTTTGGAACAAGGAGGAAATCAGCCCCAGCATTTT. It is translated as CASGLEQGGNQPQHF. The full variable domain, completed using reference TRBV12-5 and TRBJ1-5, is DARVTQTPRHKVTEMGQEVTMRCQPILGHNTVFWYRQTMMQGLELLAYFRNRAPLDDSGMPKDRFSAEMPDATLATLKIQPSEPRDSAVYFCASGLEQGGNQPQHFGDGTRLSIL.

V gene TRBV9 combines with J gene TRBJ2-7; D perhaps matches TRBD2 (6 bases). The CDR3 consists of 14 residues. Germline V gives CDR1 SGDLS, CDR2 YYNGEE. Trimming left V 3 bases short and J 3 bases short, with 13 bases between. The chain's CDR3 is CASSAGGLYYEQYF. The CDR3 DNA follows: TGTGCCAGCAGCGCCGGGGGACTTTACTACGAGCAGTACTTC.

This chain connects TRBV11-2 to TRBJ2-2; perhaps D is TRBD1 or TRBD2 (5 bases each). CDR3 length: 13 amino acids. Germline values: CDR1 SGHAT, CDR2 FQNNGV. Trimming stripped 5 bases from V and 7 bases from J, with 11 bases between. The CDR3 region is CASSPGRVGELFF. CDR3 in DNA: TGTGCCAGCAGCCCGGGACGGGTCGGGGAGCTGTTTTTT.

The V gene is TRBV19, the J gene TRBJ2-3, with 10 nucleotides matching TRBD2. Germline V gives CDR1 LNHDA, CDR2 SQIVND (reference sequence). The CDR3 is made up of 16 amino acids. The V and J ends lost 8 bases and 3 bases, in that order; junction bases with no gene match: 11. CDR3 sequence reads: CASAPGSGGHTDTQYF. CDR3 DNA: TGTGCCAGTGCCCCAGGTAGCGGGGGGCATACAGATACGCAGTATTTT.

CDR3 DNA: TGTGCCAGCAGGGATCTAGCGGGAGGGGACACAGATACGCAGTATTTT. Protein sequence: CASRDLAGGDTDTQYF. The V and J genes are TRBV9 and TRBJ2-3; 12 bases map to TRBD2. The V and J ends lost 5 bases and 2 bases, in that order; junction bases with no gene match: 6. Germline assignment: CDR1 SGDLS and CDR2 YYNGEE. The CDR3 sequence is 16 residues long.

The chain employs TRBV2 and TRBJ1-1; D perhaps matches TRBD1 (6 bases). V was clipped by 9 bases and J by 8 bases, with 10 bases between them. The CDR3 runs to 10 residues. CDR1 SNHLY and CDR2 FYNNEI come from the germline V gene. CDR3 sequence (DNA): TGTGCCAGTGGACAGCTGGAAGCTTTCTTT. Protein: CASGQLEAFF.

The chain employs TRBV6-6 and TRBJ1-5; D gene unclear. Deletions cut 6 bases from V and 3 bases from J, with 18 bases between. This CDR3 is 16 amino acids long. Germline V gene data show CDR1 as MNHNY and CDR2 as SVGAGI (reference sequence). The CDR3 loop reads CASRHQEGVYNQPQHF. CDR3 bases: TGTGCCAGCAGACACCAGGAAGGAGTATACAATCAGCCCCAGCATTTT.

The chain couples TRBV7-8 to TRBJ1-1; 9 bases fit TRBD1. This CDR3 has 16 residues. The V and J ends lost 5 bases and 1 base, in that order; junction bases with no gene match: 8. Germline V gene data show CDR1 as SGHVS and CDR2 as FQNEAQ. CDR3 loop: CASSINPGQGNTEAFF. The CDR3 DNA reads as TGTGCCAGCAGCATAAATCCGGGACAGGGGAACACTGAAGCTTTCTTT.

This sequence joins TRBV5-6 and TRBJ2-1, with 9 nucleotides matching TRBD2. The germline V gene has CDR1 SGHDT and CDR2 YYEEEE. The CDR3 runs 17 residues. V dropped 0 bases and J dropped 3; count of bases not matched to a gene: 7. CDR3: CASSLAAAGGLYNEQFF. CDR3 in DNA: TGTGCCAGCAGCTTGGCCGCTGCGGGAGGGCTCTACAATGAGCAGTTCTTC.

CDR3 in DNA: TGTGCCAGCAGTTACCCCGAGCGGGAGTACGAGCAGTACTTC. This translates into CASSYPEREYEQYF. The chain combines TRBV6-6 with TRBJ2-5; 8 bases fit TRBD2. The end of the DNA fits TRBJ2-7 better, so the J call may be wrong. The CDR3 is 14 residues long. Germline CDR1 MNHNY, CDR2 SVGAGI (reference sequence).

This clone was recorded only once. The V call is TRBV5-5, the J call TRBJ1-5; perhaps TRBD1 as D (5 bases). Per germline, CDR1 SGHKS and CDR2 YYEKEE (reference sequence). Trimming left V 0 bases short and J 7 bases short, with 14 bases between. This CDR3 has 15 residues. DNA for the CDR3: TGTGCCAGCAGCTTGGGGTCGGGACGGGGACAGCCCCAGCATTTT. Protein: CASSLGSGRGQPQHF.

This chain links TRBV7-9 with TRBJ1-1; D is uncertain. V lost 6 bases and J lost 7, with 15 bases in between. This CDR3 has 13 residues. The V gene's germline CDR1 is SEHNR and CDR2 FQNEAQ (reference sequence). CDR3 region: CASRPSAAFEAFF. The CDR3 DNA sequence: TGTGCCAGCAGACCCTCCGCGGCATTTGAAGCTTTCTTT.

The chain couples TRBV6-4 to TRBJ2-3, with a weak D call TRBD2 (6 bases). The CDR3 is 17 residues long. V lost 4 bases, J lost 5 bases, and 22 bases lay in between. CDR1 MRHNA and CDR2 SNTAGT come from the germline V gene. CDR3 in DNA: TGTGCCAGCAGTGGGTGCCGAATCGGGAGCTTTGGAGATACGCAGTATTTT. This gives the protein CASSGCRIGSFGDTQYF.

This sequence joins TRBV27 and TRBJ2-5; D not certain. Germline assignment: CDR1 MNHEY and CDR2 SMNVEV (reference sequence). Deletions cut 5 bases from V and 0 bases from J, with 10 bases between. The CDR3 contains 14 residues. CDR3 protein: CASSPFDNQETQYF. CDR3 DNA sequence: TGTGCCAGCAGTCCCTTTGATAACCAAGAGACCCAGTACTTC.